The 5 T cell receptor beta chains below come from one sample, sequenced in a study of shared clonotypes between healthy human individuals. TCRdb's table, derived via immunoSEQ multiplex PCR, lists solely in-frame clones and lacks some. The sample records over a million clones, around 97% being singletons. Source material: naive CD4+ T cells sorted from blood. The subset is: CD45RA+ positively selected. Source of these receptors: a man aged 25 to 40 in good health.

V gene TRBV28 combines with J gene TRBJ1-4, with a possible D match to TRBD1 (6 bases). Trimming took off 7 bases at V and 8 bases at J, with 17 bases between the two ends. This CDR3 contains 14 residues. The germline CDR1 and CDR2 sequences are MDHEN and SYDVKM. CDR3 sequence: CASTIPGGREKLFF. In nucleotides, the CDR3 is TGTGCCAGCACGATCCCCGGGGGGCGGGAAAAACTGTTTTTT.

The genes are TRBV7-9 and TRBJ2-3; 8 bases line up with TRBD2. CDR3 length: 15 amino acids. Germline CDR1 reads SEHNR; CDR2 reads FQNEAQ (reference sequence). V was pared by 5 bases and J by 4 bases, with 8 bases of the junction left unmatched. The CDR3 DNA reads TGTGCCAGCAGCAGGACGCGGGGGGCATCAGATACGCAGTATTTT. Its translation: CASSRTRGASDTQYF.

This clone was counted a single time. This rearrangement joins TRBV5-8 to TRBJ2-5; D may be TRBD1 or TRBD2 (6 bases each). Per germline, CDR1 SGHTS and CDR2 YDEGEE. The CDR3 consists of 13 residues. Trimming removed 3 bases from V and 7 bases from J, with 13 bases in between. CDR3 nucleotides: TGTGCCAGCAGCTGGGGGGCATCGGGGACCCAGTACTTC. Residues: CASSWGASGTQYF.

The chain combines TRBV27 with TRBJ1-1, with D maybe TRBD1 (6 bases). Trimming cost V 6 bases and J 1 base, with 9 bases left between them. In germline, CDR1 is MNHEY, CDR2 SMNVEV (reference sequence). This CDR3 comprises 13 residues. CDR3 nucleotide sequence: TGTGCCAGCAGACAGACAGGGAACACTGAAGCTTTCTTT. Its translation is CASRQTGNTEAFF.

The chain links TRBV27 to TRBJ2-1; 11 bases map to TRBD2. Germline loops: CDR1 MNHEY, CDR2 SMNVEV (reference sequence). The CDR3 spans 16 residues. The V and J ends lost 3 bases and 9 bases, in that order; junction bases with no gene match: 10. The CDR3 DNA follows: TGTGCCAGCAGTTTCATTAGCGGGAGGGCCGCTGGTGAGCAGTTCTTC. It translates to CASSFISGRAAGEQFF.